The 5 T cell receptor beta chains in this list originate from one sample, sequenced in a study of OX40 agonist ivuxolimab in advanced cancers. Profiling relied on immunoSEQ multiplex PCR, and the TCRdb table lists in-frame clones only, not all of them. This sample yields approximately 18,000 clones, of which approximately 76% are seen a single time; about 47% belongs to the top ten. This material consisted of CD4+ or CD8+ T cells sorted from blood, taken in a trial of the OX40 agonist ivuxolimab. These receptor sequences come from an adult with an advanced solid tumor such as melanoma, head and neck, liver or kidney cancer.

V is TRBV6-4 and J is TRBJ1-1; 9 bases match TRBD1. Per the germline V gene, CDR1 is MRHNA and CDR2 is SNTAGT. After removal of 8 bases from V and 1 base from J, the junction contained 11 bases not matched to a gene. This CDR3 comprises 16 residues. The CDR3 DNA is TGTGCCAGCCCCGCTGCTACAGGGGGCCCGAACACTGAAGCTTTCTTT. It yields the protein CASPAATGGPNTEAFF.

This clone occurred a few times. The rearrangement links TRBV7-8 to TRBJ1-2; D not certain. The CDR3 is made up of 12 amino acids. Trimming left V 5 bases short and J 6 bases short, with 10 bases between. Germline V CDR1 and CDR2: SGHVS, FQNEAQ. This CDR3 is CASSPGPDGYTF. CDR3 nucleotide sequence: TGTGCCAGCAGCCCCGGCCCTGATGGCTACACCTTC.

V is TRBV9 and J is TRBJ2-7; D not resolved. Germline values: CDR1 SGDLS, CDR2 YYNGEE. The CDR3 has 14 residues. V shed 4 bases and J shed 2 bases, with 13 bases lying between them. This chain's CDR3 is CASSPRTATYEQYF. In DNA, the CDR3 is TGTGCCAGCAGCCCCCGGACGGCCACCTACGAGCAGTACTTC. The entire variable domain, with the rest obtained from reference TRBV9 and TRBJ2-7, is as follows: DSGVTQTPKHLITATGQRVTLRCSPRSGDLSVYWYQQSLDQGLQFLIQYYNGEERAKGNILERFSAQQFPDLHSELNLSSLELGDSALYFCASSPRTATYEQYFGPGTRLTVT.

The J gene is TRBJ2-7, the V gene TRBV7-2, with 8 nucleotides matching TRBD2. The CDR3 extends over 16 amino acids. CDR1 is SGHTA and CDR2 is FQGNSA in the germline V gene. V shed 2 bases and J 0 bases; nucleotides not matched to a gene: 6. CDR3 in DNA: TGTGCCAGCAGCTTACATAGGAGCGGGAGCTCCTACGAGCAGTACTTC. The encoded protein is CASSLHRSGSSYEQYF.

This rearrangement joins TRBV7-9 to TRBJ2-7; D uncertain. The ends were cut back, 2 bases at V and 4 bases at J, with 9 bases in the middle. The CDR3 runs 13 residues. Per germline, CDR1 SEHNR and CDR2 FQNEAQ (reference sequence). The CDR3 nucleotides read TGTGCCAGCAGCTTAATAACGGATTACGAGCAGTACTTC. This translates into CASSLITDYEQYF.